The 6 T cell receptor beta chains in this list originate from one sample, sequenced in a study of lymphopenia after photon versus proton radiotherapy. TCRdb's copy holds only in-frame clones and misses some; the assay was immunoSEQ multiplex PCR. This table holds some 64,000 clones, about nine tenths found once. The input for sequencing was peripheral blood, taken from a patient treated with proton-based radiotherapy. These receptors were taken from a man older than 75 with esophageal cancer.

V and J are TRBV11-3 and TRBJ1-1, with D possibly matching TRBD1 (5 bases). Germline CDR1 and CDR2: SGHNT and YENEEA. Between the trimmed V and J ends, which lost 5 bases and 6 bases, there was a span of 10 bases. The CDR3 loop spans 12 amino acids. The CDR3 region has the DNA TGTGCCAGCAGCCGGGGGGAGGCTGAAGCTTTCTTT. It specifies CASSRGEAEAFF.

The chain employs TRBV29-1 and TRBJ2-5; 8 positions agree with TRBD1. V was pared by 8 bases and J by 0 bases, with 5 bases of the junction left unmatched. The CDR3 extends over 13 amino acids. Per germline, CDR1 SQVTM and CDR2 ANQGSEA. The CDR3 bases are TGCAGCTACACCAGGGGGCACCAAGAGACCCAGTACTTC. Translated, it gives CSYTRGHQETQYF.

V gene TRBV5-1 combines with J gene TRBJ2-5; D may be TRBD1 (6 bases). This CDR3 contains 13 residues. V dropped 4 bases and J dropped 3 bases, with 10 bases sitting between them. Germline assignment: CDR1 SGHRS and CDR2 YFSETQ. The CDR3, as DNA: TGCGCCAGCAGCGTACAGGGAGAAGAGACCCAGTACTTC. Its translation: CASSVQGEETQYF.

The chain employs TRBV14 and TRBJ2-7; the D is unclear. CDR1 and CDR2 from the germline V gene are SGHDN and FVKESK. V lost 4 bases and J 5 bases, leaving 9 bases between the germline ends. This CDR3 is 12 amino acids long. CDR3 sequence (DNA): TGTGCCAGCAGCCGCGCTGGAAACGAGCAGTACTTC. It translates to CASSRAGNEQYF.

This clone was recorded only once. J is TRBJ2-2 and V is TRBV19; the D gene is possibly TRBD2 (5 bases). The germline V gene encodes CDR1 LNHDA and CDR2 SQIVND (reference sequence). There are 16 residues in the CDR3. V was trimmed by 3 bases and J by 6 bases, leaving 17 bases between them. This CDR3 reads CASSIQTTRGSGELFF. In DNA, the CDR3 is TGTGCCAGTAGTATCCAGACCACTCGGGGATCCGGGGAGCTGTTTTTT. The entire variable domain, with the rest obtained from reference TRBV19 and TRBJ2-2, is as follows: DGGITQSPKYLFRKEGQNVTLSCEQNLNHDAMYWYRQDPGQGLRLIYYSQIVNDFQKGDIAEGYSVSREKKESFPLTVTSAQKNPTAFYLCASSIQTTRGSGELFFGEGSRLTVL.

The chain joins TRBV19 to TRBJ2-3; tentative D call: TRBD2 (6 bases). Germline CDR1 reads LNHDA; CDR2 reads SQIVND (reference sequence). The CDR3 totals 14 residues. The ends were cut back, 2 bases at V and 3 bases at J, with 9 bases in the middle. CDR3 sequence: CASSIQRATDTQYF. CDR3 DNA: TGTGCCAGTAGTATACAGCGGGCTACAGATACGCAGTATTTT. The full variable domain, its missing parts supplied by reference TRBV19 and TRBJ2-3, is DGGITQSPKYLFRKEGQNVTLSCEQNLNHDAMYWYRQDPGQGLRLIYYSQIVNDFQKGDIAEGYSVSREKKESFPLTVTSAQKNPTAFYLCASSIQRATDTQYFGPGTRLTVL.